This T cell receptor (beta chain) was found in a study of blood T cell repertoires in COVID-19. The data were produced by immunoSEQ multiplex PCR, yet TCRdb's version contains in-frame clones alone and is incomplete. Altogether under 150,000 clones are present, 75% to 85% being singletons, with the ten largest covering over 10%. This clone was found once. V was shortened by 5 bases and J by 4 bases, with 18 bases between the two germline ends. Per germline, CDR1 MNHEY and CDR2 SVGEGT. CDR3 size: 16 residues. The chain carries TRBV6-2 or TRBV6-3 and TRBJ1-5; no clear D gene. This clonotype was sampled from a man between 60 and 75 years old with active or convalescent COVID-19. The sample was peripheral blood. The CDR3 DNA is TGTGCCAGCAGTGCGGCGTTCGGCCCAAATAATCAGCCCCAGCATTTT. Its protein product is CASSAAFGPNNQPQHF.